Sequencing of this T cell receptor (beta chain) was carried out in a study of blood T cell repertoires in COVID-19. For the study at large: COVID-19 samples collected from the United States, Italy and Spain covered acute and convalescent phases.

Participant ages covered roughly 18 to 89 years across about 25 US areas. Before being deemed recovered, Cohort 3 donors had two negative PCRs, clearance, or symptom resolution. Original handling: Cell counts per sample came from amplifying reference gene primers. Sequencing was performed with immunoSEQ multiplex PCR; in TCRdb, only in-frame clones are kept and a portion is missing. The DNA gave D and trimming, while V, J and clone size come from that table. This table holds 300,000 to 400,000 clones, around 90% found once. The V gene's germline CDR1 is SGHTA and CDR2 FQGTGA. The V segment lost 5 bases and the J segment 0 bases; nucleotides outside the gene matches: 11. The CDR3 extends over 18 amino acids.

This TCR was sampled from a man between 60 and 75 years old who had recovered from COVID-19. V and J are TRBV7-3 and TRBJ2-7; 12 bases agree with TRBD2. The sample taken for sequencing was PBMCs or T cells enriched from blood (not recorded which). The CDR3 nucleotides read TGTGCCAGCAGCCTAGAACCCTGGACTAGCGGGGACTCCTACGAGCAGTACTTC. Translation gives CASSLEPWTSGDSYEQYF.